The rows below give T cell receptor beta chains drawn from one sample of a study of T cell responses to AZD1222 COVID-19 vaccine. Data came from immunoSEQ multiplex PCR; TCRdb stores just in-frame clones and leaves some out. The sample lists about 100,000 clones; 80% to 90% were seen once. Source: peripheral blood, taken on day 0 of AZD1222 vaccination. These receptors came from an adult in good health. The CDR3 runs from the conserved cysteine through the conserved F or W. A D gene is named only where the DNA matches it firmly. Rows give clone size only sometimes, using once, few, many, or a class for an expanded clone.

clone size	D gene	V gene	J gene	CDR3 DNA	CDR3 protein
.	.	TRBV5-6	TRBJ2-7	TGTGCCAGCAGCTTGGCCGGCAGGGCCTTAGTGGCCGAGCAGTACTTC	CASSLAGRALVAEQYF
.	TRBD1	TRBV19	TRBJ1-2	TGTGCCAGTAGTTTACAGGGGCGCGGCAAGGGCTACACCTTC	CASSLQGRGKGYTF
.	TRBD1	TRBV7-2	TRBJ2-3	TGTGCCAGCAGCTTAAGGGGGCTAGCCTCCAGCACAGATACGCAGTATTTT	CASSLRGLASSTDTQYF
.	TRBD2	TRBV6-1	TRBJ2-3	TGTGCCAGCAGTGAACTAGCGGGAGGTGGAGCAGATACGCAGTATTTT	CASSELAGGGADTQYF
.	TRBD1	TRBV6-5	TRBJ1-1	TGTGCCAGCATCAGGGGTCAGGGGGATTGGTCTGAAGCTTTCTTT	CASIRGQGDWSEAFF
once	.	TRBV7-2	TRBJ1-3	TGTGCCAGCAGCTCTAATCCCTCTGGAAACACCATATATTTT	CASSSNPSGNTIYF
.	TRBD1	TRBV4-1	TRBJ2-7	TGCGCCAGCAGCCAAGGACAGGGACCGTCCTACGAGCAGTACTTC	CASSQGQGPSYEQYF
.	.	TRBV27	TRBJ1-4	TGTGCCAGCAGCCGAGGGATGGATAATGAAAAACTGTTTTTT	CASSRGMDNEKLFF
.	.	TRBV11-2	TRBJ2-7	TGTGCCAGCAGCGCGGGACCCCTGCAGTACTTC	CASSAGPLQYF
.	TRBD2	TRBV10-3	TRBJ2-3	TGTGCCATCAGTACAGTCTTACTAGCGGGGGAGAGCACAGATACGCAGTATTTT	CAISTVLLAGESTDTQYF
once	.	TRBV24-1	TRBJ2-3	TGTGCCACCAGTGATTCAGGGACTGCGAGCACAGATACGCAGTATTTT	CATSDSGTASTDTQYF
.	.	TRBV6-5	TRBJ1-2	TGTGCCAGCAGATCGGGACGGGCTCTTGGCTACACCTTC	CASRSGRALGYTF
.	.	TRBV27	TRBJ1-5	TGTGCCAGCAGTTTATTTGGACCCCGAAGCAATCAGCCCCAGCATTTT	CASSLFGPRSNQPQHF
.	.	TRBV21-1	TRBJ2-1	TGTGGTAAAGATAAGGTATACTTCGAGCAGTTCTTC	CGKDKVYFEQFF
.	TRBD1	TRBV7-2	TRBJ1-1	TGTGCCAGCAGCCCCGGCCCCAGGGGGGGCACTGAAGCTTTCTTT	CASSPGPRGGTEAFF
once	.	TRBV7-8	TRBJ1-3	TGTGCCAGCAGCTCGAGGGTGGGGGGCTCTGGAAACACCATATATTTT	CASSSRVGGSGNTIYF
.	.	TRBV5-1	TRBJ2-1	TGCGCCAGCAGCCACACTAGCAACCCCGGGGATGAGCAGTTCTTC	CASSHTSNPGDEQFF
.	TRBD2	TRBV6-6	TRBJ2-2	TGTGCCAGCAGTGCCGTTAGCGGGACTAACACCGGGGAGCTGTTTTTT	CASSAVSGTNTGELFF
.	.	TRBV19	TRBJ1-2	TGTGCCAGTAGTAGGCAGAACTATGGCTACACCTTC	CASSRQNYGYTF
.	.	TRBV11-3	TRBJ2-1	TGTGCCAGCAGCTTAGGGCAGGGCGACTACAATGAGCAGTTCTTC	CASSLGQGDYNEQFF
.	TRBD1	TRBV7-3	TRBJ2-3	TGTGCCAGCAGTTCTGGACAGGGCCCAGATACGCAGTATTTT	CASSSGQGPDTQYF
.	.	TRBV11-3	TRBJ2-1	TGTGCCAGCAGCTTGGACGAATACCCCTACAATGAGCAGTTCTTC	CASSLDEYPYNEQFF
.	TRBD1	TRBV19	TRBJ2-5	TGTGCCAGTAGTGAGACAGGGGCTCGAGAGACCCAGTACTTC	CASSETGARETQYF
.	TRBD1	TRBV18	TRBJ2-7	TGTGCCAGCTCACCCAGCACCGGGACAGGGCAATCCTACGAGCAGTACTTC	CASSPSTGTGQSYEQYF
.	TRBD1	TRBV12-3/TRBV12-4	TRBJ1-1	TGTGCCAGCAGGTTGGCAGGGGGGGCTGAAGCTTTCTTT	CASRLAGGAEAFF
.	.	TRBV3-1/TRBV3-2	TRBJ2-1	TGTGCCAGCAGCCAAGCCCAGGGGTTCTATGAGCAGTTCTTC	CASSQAQGFYEQFF
.	TRBD1	TRBV7-2	TRBJ1-4	TGTGCCAGCAGCGATGGGACAGTCGGAACTAATGAAAAACTGTTTTTT	CASSDGTVGTNEKLFF
.	.	TRBV7-2	TRBJ2-3	TGTGCCAGCAGCTTCGCCTTGGGGCCGACAGATACGCAGTATTTT	CASSFALGPTDTQYF
.	.	TRBV5-6	TRBJ2-2	TGTGCCAGCAGCTTTTGGGACCAGAACACCGGGGAGCTGTTTTTT	CASSFWDQNTGELFF
.	TRBD1	TRBV6-5	TRBJ1-5	TGTGCCAGCAGTCCCCGTGGGACAGGGGTGCAGCCCCAGCATTTT	CASSPRGTGVQPQHF
.	TRBD2	TRBV19	TRBJ2-7	TGTGCCAGTAGTGAGACCCTAGCGGGAAGTTACGAGCAGTACTTC	CASSETLAGSYEQYF
.	TRBD2	TRBV28	TRBJ2-1	TGTGCCAGCAGTTTAGCTAGCGGGAGGGGGGGCAATGAGCAGTTCTTC	CASSLASGRGGNEQFF
.	TRBD1	TRBV19	TRBJ1-1	TGTGCCAGTAGTATTCAGGTGGGACAGGGTGAAGCTTTCTTT	CASSIQVGQGEAFF
.	.	TRBV25-1	TRBJ1-4	TGTGCCAGCAGTGAATTGGGAGGGGATACGGAAAAACTGTTTTTT	CASSELGGDTEKLFF
.	TRBD1	TRBV10-3	TRBJ2-3	TGTGCCATCAGTGTTGGGACAGACACAGATACGCAGTATTTT	CAISVGTDTDTQYF
.	.	TRBV6-5	TRBJ2-7	TGTGCCAGCAGTTATCGTCTTTCAAACCTTAGACTGGAGCAGTACTTC	CASSYRLSNLRLEQYF
.	TRBD1	TRBV4-2	TRBJ1-1	TGTGCCAGCAGCCGGCGACAGGGGAAGGATGAAGCTTTCTTT	CASSRRQGKDEAFF
.	.	TRBV29-1	TRBJ1-1	TGCAGCGGCCGGGACACCCTGAGGAGGGCTGAAGCTTTCTTT	CSGRDTLRRAEAFF
.	TRBD1	TRBV5-1	TRBJ1-1	TGCGCCAGCAGCCAGACAGGGAGGACCACTGAAGCTTTCTTT	CASSQTGRTTEAFF
.	.	TRBV3-1/TRBV3-2	TRBJ1-5	TGTGCCAGCAGCCTAAGAGAAAACAGGGCGCCTAATCAGCCCCAGCATTTT	CASSLRENRAPNQPQHF
once	TRBD1	TRBV6-4	TRBJ2-3	TGTGCCAGCCGGGGACAGGGAACAGATACGCAGTATTTT	CASRGQGTDTQYF
.	.	TRBV7-2	TRBJ2-2	TGTGCCAGCAGCCCATCAATGGGGCAAGGCACCGGGGAGCTGTTTTTT	CASSPSMGQGTGELFF
.	.	TRBV14	TRBJ2-3	TGTGCCAGCAGCCAAGACCAGCGGGCTAGCACAGATACGCAGTATTTT	CASSQDQRASTDTQYF
.	.	TRBV4-1	TRBJ2-2	TGCGCCAGCAGCCTAAAGCCAGGGGCGCCCGGGGAGCTGTTTTTT	CASSLKPGAPGELFF
.	.	TRBV19	TRBJ1-2	TGTGCCAGTAGTGCTGGACAGACCCCTAACTATGGCTACACCTTC	CASSAGQTPNYGYTF
.	TRBD2	TRBV7-3	TRBJ2-1	TGTGCCAGCAGCCCCCTAGCGGGAGGGGGGTCCAATGAGCAGTTCTTC	CASSPLAGGGSNEQFF
once	.	TRBV11-3	TRBJ1-5	TGTGCCAGCAGCTTAAATGACAATCAGCCCCAGCATTTT	CASSLNDNQPQHF
.	.	TRBV27	TRBJ2-5	TGTGCCAGCAGTTTAGAGGCAGGGCGGGAGACCCAGTACTTC	CASSLEAGRETQYF
.	.	TRBV19	TRBJ2-3	TGTGCCAGTAGTGACTTGAGCACAGATACGCAGTATTTT	CASSDLSTDTQYF
.	.	TRBV19	TRBJ1-5	TGTGCCAGTAGTTTGGGGGGGGATCAGCCCCAGCATTTT	CASSLGGDQPQHF
.	.	TRBV19	TRBJ1-5	TGTGCCAGTAGGATACTGTATCCCGACAGCAATCAGCCCCAGCATTTT	CASRILYPDSNQPQHF
.	.	TRBV6-5	TRBJ1-2	TGTGCCAGCAGGGTCGGAGAAAACTATGGCTACACCTTC	CASRVGENYGYTF
few	.	TRBV19	TRBJ1-5	TGTGCCAGTAGTATGGTGCAGGGACCCCAGCATTTT	CASSMVQGPQHF
.	.	TRBV20-1	TRBJ2-5	TGCAGTGCTTCTACGGAGACCCAGTACTTC	CSASTETQYF
.	.	TRBV27	TRBJ2-3	TGTGCCAGCAGTTTACTAGGGATCCGAAAAACAGATACGCAGTATTTT	CASSLLGIRKTDTQYF